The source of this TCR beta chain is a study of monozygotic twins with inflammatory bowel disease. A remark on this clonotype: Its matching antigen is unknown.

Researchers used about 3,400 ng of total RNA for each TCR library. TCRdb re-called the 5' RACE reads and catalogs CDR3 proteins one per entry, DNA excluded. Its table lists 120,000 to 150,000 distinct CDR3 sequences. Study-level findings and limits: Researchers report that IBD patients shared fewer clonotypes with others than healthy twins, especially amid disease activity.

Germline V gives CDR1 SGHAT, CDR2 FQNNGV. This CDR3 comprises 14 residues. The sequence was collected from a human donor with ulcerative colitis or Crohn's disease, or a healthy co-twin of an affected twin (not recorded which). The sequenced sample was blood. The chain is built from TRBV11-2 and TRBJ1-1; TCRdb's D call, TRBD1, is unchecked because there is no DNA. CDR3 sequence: CASSYRPGAAEAFF.